A selection of T cell receptor beta chains follows, all from one sample in a study of blood T cells in healthy people across ages. TCRdb used MiXCR to reprocess the 5' RACE reads, holding one entry per CDR3 protein. The sample gives hundreds of thousands of distinct CDR3 sequences, around 36% of which show up once; about an eighth is in the top ten. The sample comprised blood. These receptors came from a man between 18 and 35 years old in good health. CDR3s include the opening cysteine and the closing phenylalanine or tryptophan. D genes are given only for firm matches. Only some rows state a clone size, as once, few, many or a class for expanded clones.

D gene	V gene	clone size	J gene	CDR3 protein	CDR3 DNA
.	TRBV27	.	TRBJ1-5	CASSPQANNQPQHF	TGTGCCAGCAGTCCACAGGCTAACAATCAGCCCCAGCATTTT
TRBD1	TRBV12-3/TRBV12-4	.	TRBJ1-6	CASRRQGSVSPLHF	TGTGCTAGCAGGCGACAGGGTTCGGTCTCACCCCTCCACTTT
.	TRBV3-1	few	TRBJ2-5	CASSPFSRGIGETQYF	TGTGCCAGCAGCCCGTTCTCCCGGGGGATTGGGGAGACCCAGTACTTC
TRBD2	TRBV27	.	TRBJ2-1	CASLTSGGAHQQFF	TGTGCCAGCCTGACTAGCGGGGGGGCCCATCAGCAGTTCTTC
.	TRBV7-9	.	TRBJ1-2	CASSHGTGTLNGYTF	TGTGCCAGCAGCCACGGAACCGGGACATTAAATGGCTACACCTTC
.	TRBV20-1	many	TRBJ1-2	CSARKGDYGYTF	TGCAGTGCTAGAAAGGGAGATTATGGCTACACCTTC
.	TRBV18	.	TRBJ1-6	CASSPGGLSPLHF	TGTGCCAGCTCACCGGGGGGGCTTTCACCCCTCCACTTT
.	TRBV4-3	.	TRBJ2-2	CASSQDPPAYTGELFF	TGCGCCAGCAGCCAAGACCCTCCGGCATACACCGGGGAGCTGTTTTTT
TRBD2	TRBV12-3/TRBV12-4	many	TRBJ2-3	CASTYSGLAIMDTQYF	TGTGCCAGCACCTACTCGGGACTAGCGATCATGGATACGCAGTATTTT
TRBD2	TRBV20-1	.	TRBJ2-1	CSAFLSGAYNEQFF	TGCAGTGCTTTCCTTAGCGGGGCCTACAATGAGCAGTTCTTC
.	TRBV5-1	.	TRBJ2-7	CASSLAGGYDNEQYF	TGCGCCAGCAGCTTGGCCGGCGGGTACGACAATGAGCAGTACTTC
.	TRBV12-3/TRBV12-4	many	TRBJ2-1	CASSLSAHNEQFF	TGTGCCAGCAGTTTAAGCGCCCACAATGAGCAGTTCTTC
TRBD1	TRBV4-3	.	TRBJ1-1	CASGQGVGTEAFF	TGCGCCAGCGGACAGGGGGTTGGCACTGAAGCTTTCTTT
.	TRBV4-3	many	TRBJ2-7	CASSHGQRGEQYF	TGCGCCAGCAGCCACGGACAGCGTGGAGAGCAGTACTTC
.	TRBV29-1	many	TRBJ2-5	CSSRTPQETQYF	TGCAGCTCCCGGACGCCTCAAGAGACCCAGTACTTC
TRBD1	TRBV19	many	TRBJ1-2	CATSRDRGRSYGYTF	TGTGCCACCAGTCGGGACAGGGGGCGTTCCTATGGCTACACCTTC
.	TRBV25-1	.	TRBJ2-3	CASSEPRGSDTQYF	TGTGCCAGCAGTGAACCAAGGGGTTCAGATACGCAGTATTTT
.	TRBV5-5	many	TRBJ1-4	CASSLGRNEKLFF	TGTGCCAGCAGTTTGGGGAGGAATGAAAAACTGTTTTTT
.	TRBV12-3/TRBV12-4	many	TRBJ2-1	CASNDQTPGEQFF	TGTGCCAGCAACGACCAAACTCCGGGTGAGCAGTTCTTC
.	TRBV20-1	few	TRBJ2-7	CSAPSLEPHEQYF	TGCAGTGCTCCGAGCTTAGAGCCCCACGAGCAGTACTTC
.	TRBV18	.	TRBJ2-7	CASSPTALGEQYF	TGTGCCAGCTCACCGACCGCGCTTGGCGAGCAGTACTTC
TRBD2	TRBV9	.	TRBJ2-1	CASSPPGTTGRYEQFF	TGTGCCAGCAGCCCCCCGGGGACTACAGGTAGATATGAGCAGTTCTTC
.	TRBV10-3	.	TRBJ2-5	CAISDSGNPAETQYF	TGTGCCATCAGTGATTCCGGGAACCCTGCAGAGACCCAGTACTTC
.	TRBV9	.	TRBJ1-5	CASRHSGENTDTQHF	TGTGCCAGCAGACATAGCGGGGAGAACACAGATACGCAGCATTTT